This T cell receptor (beta chain) comes out of a study of blood T cell repertoires in COVID-19. Turning to the study itself: The samples span acute and convalescent COVID-19 from the United States, Italy and Spain. In each case, the material was cDNA or gDNA derived from T cells, B-cell-depleted T cells, or PBMCs.

Source study methods: Reference gene primer amplification in the assay estimated nucleated cell counts. Clones were sequenced by immunoSEQ multiplex PCR, and TCRdb holds only the in-frame ones, with some missing. The V and J calls and clone size are taken from that table; D and trimming were inferred from the DNA. The table has 50,000 or so clones, approximately 84% seen once. Germline V gene data show CDR1 as SGHTA and CDR2 as FQGNSA. This CDR3 is 17 amino acids long. Trimming removed 1 base at V and 3 bases at J, with 16 bases between. The sample taken for sequencing was peripheral blood. The source is a human donor with active COVID-19. The donor label of this sample is uncertain. The chain recombines TRBV7-2 with TRBJ1-5; D is possibly TRBD1 (6 bases). DNA of the CDR3: TGTGCCAGCAGCTTAGTCCCACCGACAGGCCTCAATCAGCCCCAGCATTTT. This codes for CASSLVPPTGLNQPQHF.